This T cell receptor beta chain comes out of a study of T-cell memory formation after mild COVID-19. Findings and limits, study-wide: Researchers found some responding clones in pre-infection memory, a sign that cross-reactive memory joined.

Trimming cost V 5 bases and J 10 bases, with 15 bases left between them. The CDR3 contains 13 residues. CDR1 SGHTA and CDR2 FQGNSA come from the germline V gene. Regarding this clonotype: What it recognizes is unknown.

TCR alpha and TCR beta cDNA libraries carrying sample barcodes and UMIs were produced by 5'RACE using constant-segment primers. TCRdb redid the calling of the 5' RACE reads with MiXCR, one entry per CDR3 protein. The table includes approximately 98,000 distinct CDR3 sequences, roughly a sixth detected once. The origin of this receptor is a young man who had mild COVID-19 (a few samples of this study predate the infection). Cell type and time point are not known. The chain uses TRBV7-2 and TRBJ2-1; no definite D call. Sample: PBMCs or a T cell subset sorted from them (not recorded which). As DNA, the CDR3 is TGTGCCAGCAGCCTACAAAAGGTGAAGGAGCAGTTCTTC. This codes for CASSLQKVKEQFF.